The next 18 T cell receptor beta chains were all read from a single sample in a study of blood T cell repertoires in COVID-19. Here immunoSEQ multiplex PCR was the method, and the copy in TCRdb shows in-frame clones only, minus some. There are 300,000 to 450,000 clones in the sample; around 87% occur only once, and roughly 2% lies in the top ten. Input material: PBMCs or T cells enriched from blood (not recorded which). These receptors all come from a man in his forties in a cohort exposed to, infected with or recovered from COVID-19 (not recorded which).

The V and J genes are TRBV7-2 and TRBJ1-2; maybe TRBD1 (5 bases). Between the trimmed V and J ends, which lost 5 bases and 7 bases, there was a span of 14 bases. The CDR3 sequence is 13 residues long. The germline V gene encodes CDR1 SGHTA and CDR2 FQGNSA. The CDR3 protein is CASSTRQRGGYTF. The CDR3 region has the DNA TGTGCCAGCAGCACCCGACAGAGAGGTGGCTACACCTTC.

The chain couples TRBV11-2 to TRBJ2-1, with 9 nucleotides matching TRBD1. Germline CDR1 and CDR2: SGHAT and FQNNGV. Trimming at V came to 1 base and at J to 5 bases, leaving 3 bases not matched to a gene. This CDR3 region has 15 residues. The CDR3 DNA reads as TGTGCCAGCAGCTTAGTCTGGACAGGGGACAATGAGCAGTTCTTC. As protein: CASSLVWTGDNEQFF.

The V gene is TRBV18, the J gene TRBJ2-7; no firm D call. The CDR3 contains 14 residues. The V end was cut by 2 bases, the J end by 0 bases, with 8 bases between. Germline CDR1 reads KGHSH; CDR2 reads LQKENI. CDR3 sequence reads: CASSPRQNSYEQYF. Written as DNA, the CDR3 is TGTGCCAGCTCACCAAGACAAAACTCCTACGAGCAGTACTTC.

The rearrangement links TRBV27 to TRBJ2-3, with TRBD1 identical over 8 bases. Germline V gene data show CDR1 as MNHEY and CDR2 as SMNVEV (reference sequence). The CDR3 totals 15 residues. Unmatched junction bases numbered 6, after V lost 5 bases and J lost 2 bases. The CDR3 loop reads CASSARDRTTDTQYF. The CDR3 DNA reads TGTGCCAGCAGTGCCCGGGACAGGACCACAGATACGCAGTATTTT.

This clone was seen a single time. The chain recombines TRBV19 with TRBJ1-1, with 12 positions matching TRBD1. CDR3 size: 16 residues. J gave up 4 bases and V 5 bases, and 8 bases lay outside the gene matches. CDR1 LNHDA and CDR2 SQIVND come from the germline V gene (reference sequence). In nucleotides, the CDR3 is TGTGCCAGTAGTCCGCGGGACAGGGGGCCCGGCACTGAAGCTTTCTTT. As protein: CASSPRDRGPGTEAFF.

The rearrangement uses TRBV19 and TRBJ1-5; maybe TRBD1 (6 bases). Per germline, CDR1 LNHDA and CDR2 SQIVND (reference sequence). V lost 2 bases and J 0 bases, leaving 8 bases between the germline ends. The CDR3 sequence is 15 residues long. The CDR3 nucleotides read TGTGCCAGTAGTATAATGGGGGCTAGCAATCAGCCCCAGCATTTT. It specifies CASSIMGASNQPQHF.

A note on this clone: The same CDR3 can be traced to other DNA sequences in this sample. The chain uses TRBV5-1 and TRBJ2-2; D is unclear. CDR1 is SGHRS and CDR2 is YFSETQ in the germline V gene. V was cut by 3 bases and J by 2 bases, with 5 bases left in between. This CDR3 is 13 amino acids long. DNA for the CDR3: TGCGCCAGCAGCTACAGCAACACCGGGGAGCTGTTTTTT. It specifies CASSYSNTGELFF.

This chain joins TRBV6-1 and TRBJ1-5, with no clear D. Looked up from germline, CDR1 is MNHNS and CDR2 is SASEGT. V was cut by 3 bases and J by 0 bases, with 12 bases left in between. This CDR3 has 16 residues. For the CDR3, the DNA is TGTGCCAGCAGTGACCCCCGGGTCCCTAGCAATCAGCCCCAGCATTTT. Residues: CASSDPRVPSNQPQHF.

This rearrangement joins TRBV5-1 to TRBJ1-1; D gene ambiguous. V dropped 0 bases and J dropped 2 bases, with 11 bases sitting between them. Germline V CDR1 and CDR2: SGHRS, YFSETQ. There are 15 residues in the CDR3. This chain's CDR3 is CASSLESVLNTEAFF. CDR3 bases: TGCGCCAGCAGCTTGGAATCAGTATTAAACACTGAAGCTTTCTTT.

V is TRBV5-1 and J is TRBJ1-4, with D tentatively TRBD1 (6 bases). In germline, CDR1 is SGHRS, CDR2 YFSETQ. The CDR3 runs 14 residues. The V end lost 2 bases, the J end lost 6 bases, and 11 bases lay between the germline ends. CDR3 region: CASSLGQLDEKLFF. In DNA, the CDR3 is TGCGCCAGCAGCTTAGGACAGCTGGATGAAAAACTGTTTTTT.

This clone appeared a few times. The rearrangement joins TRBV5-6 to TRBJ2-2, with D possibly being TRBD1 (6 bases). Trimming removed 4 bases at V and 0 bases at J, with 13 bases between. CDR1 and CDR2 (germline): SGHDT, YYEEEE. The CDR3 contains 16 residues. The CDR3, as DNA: TGTGCCAGCAGCGGAACAGGGTTTGCGAACACCGGGGAGCTGTTTTTT. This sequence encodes CASSGTGFANTGELFF.

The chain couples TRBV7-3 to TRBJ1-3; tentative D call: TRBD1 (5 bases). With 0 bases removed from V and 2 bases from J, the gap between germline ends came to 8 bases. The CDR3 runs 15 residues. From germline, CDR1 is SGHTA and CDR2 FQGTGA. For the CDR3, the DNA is TGTGCCAGCAGCTTAACAGGGGCGGCTGGAAACACCATATATTTT. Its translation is CASSLTGAAGNTIYF.

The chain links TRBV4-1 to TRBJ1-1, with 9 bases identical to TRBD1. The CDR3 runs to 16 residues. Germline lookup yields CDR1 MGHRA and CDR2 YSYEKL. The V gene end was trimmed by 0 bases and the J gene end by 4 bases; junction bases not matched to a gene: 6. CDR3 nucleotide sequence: TGCGCCAGCAGCCAAGAGATCGGACAGGGGTTCACTGAAGCTTTCTTT. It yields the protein CASSQEIGQGFTEAFF.

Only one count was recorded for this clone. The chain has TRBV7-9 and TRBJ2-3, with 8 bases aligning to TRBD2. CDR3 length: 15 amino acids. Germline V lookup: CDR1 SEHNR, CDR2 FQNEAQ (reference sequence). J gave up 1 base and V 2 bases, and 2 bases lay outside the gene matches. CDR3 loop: CASSLTSGGTDTQYF. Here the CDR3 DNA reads TGTGCCAGCAGCTTAACTAGCGGAGGCACAGATACGCAGTATTTT.

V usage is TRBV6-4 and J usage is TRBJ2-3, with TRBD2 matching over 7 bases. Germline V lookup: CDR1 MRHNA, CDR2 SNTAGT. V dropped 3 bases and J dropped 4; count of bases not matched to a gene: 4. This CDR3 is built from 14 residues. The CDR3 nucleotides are TGTGCCAGCAGTGAAGGGACTAATTCAGATACGCAGTATTTT. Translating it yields CASSEGTNSDTQYF.

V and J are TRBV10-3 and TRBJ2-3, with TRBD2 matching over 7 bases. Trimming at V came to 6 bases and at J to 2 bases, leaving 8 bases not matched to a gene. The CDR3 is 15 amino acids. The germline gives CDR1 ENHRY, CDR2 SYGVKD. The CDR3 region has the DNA TGTGCCATCAGCGTATCGACTAGCTCCACAGATACGCAGTATTTT. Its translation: CAISVSTSSTDTQYF.

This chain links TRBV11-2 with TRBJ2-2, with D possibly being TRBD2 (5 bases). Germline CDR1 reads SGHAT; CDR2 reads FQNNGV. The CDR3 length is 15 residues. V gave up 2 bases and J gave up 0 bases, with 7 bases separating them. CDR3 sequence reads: CASSLPGTNTGELFF. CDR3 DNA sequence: TGTGCCAGCAGCTTACCGGGAACGAACACCGGGGAGCTGTTTTTT. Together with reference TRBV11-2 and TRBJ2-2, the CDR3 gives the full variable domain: EAGVAQSPRYKIIEKRQSVAFWCNPISGHATLYWYQQILGQGPKLLIQFQNNGVVDDSQLPKDRFSAERLKGVDSTLKIQPAKLEDSAVYLCASSLPGTNTGELFFGEGSRLTVL.

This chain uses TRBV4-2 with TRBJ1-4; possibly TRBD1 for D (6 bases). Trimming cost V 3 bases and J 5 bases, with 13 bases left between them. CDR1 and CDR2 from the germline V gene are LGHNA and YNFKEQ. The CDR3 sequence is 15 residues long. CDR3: CASSHLRGENEKLFF. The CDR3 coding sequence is TGTGCCAGCAGCCATCTCAGGGGCGAGAATGAAAAACTGTTTTTT.